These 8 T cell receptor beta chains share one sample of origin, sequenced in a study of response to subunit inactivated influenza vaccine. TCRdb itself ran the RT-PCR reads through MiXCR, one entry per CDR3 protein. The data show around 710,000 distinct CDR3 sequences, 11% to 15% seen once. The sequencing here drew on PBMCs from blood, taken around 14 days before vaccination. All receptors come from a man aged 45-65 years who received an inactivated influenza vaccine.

The CDR3 protein is CAWSQGGTVLYEQYF. The CDR3 bases are TGTGCCTGGAGCCAGGGAGGGACAGTTTTGTACGAGCAGTACTTC. The chain has TRBV30 and TRBJ2-7; perhaps D is TRBD1 or TRBD2 (7 bases each). CDR3 length: 15 residues. Germline V lookup: CDR1 GTSNPN, CDR2 SVGIG (reference sequence). Trimming took off 3 bases at V and 4 bases at J, with 19 bases between the two ends.

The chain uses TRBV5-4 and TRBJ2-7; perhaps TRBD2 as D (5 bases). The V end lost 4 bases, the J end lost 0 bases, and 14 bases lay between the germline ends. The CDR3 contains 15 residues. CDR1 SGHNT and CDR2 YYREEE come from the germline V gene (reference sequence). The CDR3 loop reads CASSRGGDNSYEQYF. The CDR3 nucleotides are TGTGCCAGCAGCCGCGGAGGTGACAACTCCTACGAGCAGTACTTC.

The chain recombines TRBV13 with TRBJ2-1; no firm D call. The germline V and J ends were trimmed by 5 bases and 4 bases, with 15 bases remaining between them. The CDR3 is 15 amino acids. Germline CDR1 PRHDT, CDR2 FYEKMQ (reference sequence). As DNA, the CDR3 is TGTGCCAGCAGCCCTAGGCCCGACTGGTACAATGAGCAGTTCTTC. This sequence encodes CASSPRPDWYNEQFF.

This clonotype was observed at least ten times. The CDR3 loop reads CASSLVSGSRETQYF. CDR3 in DNA: TGCGCCAGCAGCTTGGTTTCGGGATCTCGAGAGACCCAGTACTTC. The chain has TRBV5-1 and TRBJ2-5; maybe TRBD2 (5 bases). V was pared by 0 bases and J by 4 bases, with 13 bases between. Per the germline V gene, CDR1 is SGHRS and CDR2 is YFSETQ. The CDR3 length is 15 residues. The full variable domain, in which reference TRBV5-1 and TRBJ2-5 provide the parts outside the CDR3, is KAGVTQTPRYLIKTRGQQVTLSCSPISGHRSVSWYQQTPGQGLQFLFEYFSETQRNKGNFPGRFSGRQFSNSRSEMNVSTLELGDSALYLCASSLVSGSRETQYFGPGTRLLVL.

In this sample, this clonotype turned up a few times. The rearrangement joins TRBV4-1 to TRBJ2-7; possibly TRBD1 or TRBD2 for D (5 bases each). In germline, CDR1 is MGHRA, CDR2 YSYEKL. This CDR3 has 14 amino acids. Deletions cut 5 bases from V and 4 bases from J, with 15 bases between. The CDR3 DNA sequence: TGCGCCAGCAGCACTACGGGACGGTATTACGAGCAGTACTTC. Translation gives CASSTTGRYYEQYF.

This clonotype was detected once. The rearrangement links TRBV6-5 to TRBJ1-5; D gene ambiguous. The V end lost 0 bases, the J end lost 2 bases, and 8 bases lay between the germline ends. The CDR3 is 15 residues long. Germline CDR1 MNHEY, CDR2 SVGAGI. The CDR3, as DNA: TGTGCCAGCAGTTACTCGTACATCCGCAATCAGCCCCAGCATTTT. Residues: CASSYSYIRNQPQHF.

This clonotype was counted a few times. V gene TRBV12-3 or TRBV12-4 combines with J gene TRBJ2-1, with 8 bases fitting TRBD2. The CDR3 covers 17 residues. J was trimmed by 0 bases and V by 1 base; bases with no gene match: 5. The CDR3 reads CASSLGREAYSYNEQFF. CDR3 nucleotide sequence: TGTGCCAGCAGTTTAGGGCGGGAGGCCTACTCCTACAATGAGCAGTTCTTC.

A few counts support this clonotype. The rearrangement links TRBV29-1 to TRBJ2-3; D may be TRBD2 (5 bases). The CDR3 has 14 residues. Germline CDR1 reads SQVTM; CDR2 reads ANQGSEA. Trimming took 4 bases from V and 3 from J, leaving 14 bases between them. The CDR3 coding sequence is TGCAGCGTTGGCGGGCGTTTACGAACAGATACGCAGTATTTT. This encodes CSVGGRLRTDTQYF.